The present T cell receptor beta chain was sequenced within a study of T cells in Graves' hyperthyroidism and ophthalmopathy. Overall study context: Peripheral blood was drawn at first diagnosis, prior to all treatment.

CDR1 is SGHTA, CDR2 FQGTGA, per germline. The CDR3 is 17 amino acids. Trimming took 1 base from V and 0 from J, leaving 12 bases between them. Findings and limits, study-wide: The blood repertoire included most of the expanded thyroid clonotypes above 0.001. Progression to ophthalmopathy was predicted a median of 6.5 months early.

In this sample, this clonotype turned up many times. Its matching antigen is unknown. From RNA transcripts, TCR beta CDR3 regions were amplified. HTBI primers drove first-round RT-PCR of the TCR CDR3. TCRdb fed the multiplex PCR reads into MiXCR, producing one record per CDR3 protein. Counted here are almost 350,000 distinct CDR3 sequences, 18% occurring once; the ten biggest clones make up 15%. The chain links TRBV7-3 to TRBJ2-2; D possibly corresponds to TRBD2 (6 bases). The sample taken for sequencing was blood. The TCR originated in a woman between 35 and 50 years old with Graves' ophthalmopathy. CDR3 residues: CASSLIRGASNTGELFF. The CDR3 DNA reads TGTGCCAGCAGCTTAATTCGCGGGGCGTCGAACACCGGGGAGCTGTTTTTT.